These 20 T cell receptor beta chains came from one sample sequenced in a study of blood T cell repertoires in COVID-19. TCRdb's table, derived via immunoSEQ multiplex PCR, lists solely in-frame clones and lacks some. Among roughly 110,000 clones listed, around 80% were seen once. Sequenced sample: peripheral blood. The receptors here all came from a woman in her sixties or seventies with acute or convalescent COVID-19.

The gene calls are TRBV7-2 and TRBJ2-5; maybe TRBD1 (5 bases). The V gene lost 0 bases and the J gene lost 5 bases, with 7 bases spanning the gap. This CDR3 comprises 13 residues. Per germline, CDR1 SGHTA and CDR2 FQGNSA. The CDR3 sequence is CASSLAGVETQYF. The CDR3 nucleotides are TGTGCCAGCAGCTTAGCAGGGGTGGAGACCCAGTACTTC.

This clone has a single count. The rearrangement links TRBV28 to TRBJ1-4, with D possibly matching TRBD1 (6 bases). Germline lookup yields CDR1 MDHEN and CDR2 SYDVKM. This CDR3 is built from 14 residues. V dropped 3 bases and J dropped 7 bases, with 12 bases sitting between them. CDR3: CASSLGGRGEKLFF. In nucleotides, the CDR3 is TGTGCCAGCAGTTTGGGGGGGCGGGGTGAAAAACTGTTTTTT.

This clone was counted a few times. This chain links TRBV5-1 with TRBJ1-1, with TRBD1 matching over 7 bases. V lost 4 bases to trimming and J lost 5 bases; unmatched junction nucleotides: 14. Germline V gene lookup returns CDR1 SGHRS and CDR2 YFSETQ. This CDR3 spans 16 amino acids. The CDR3: CASSKERPDRVTEAFF. The CDR3 DNA reads TGCGCCAGCAGCAAAGAGAGGCCCGACAGGGTAACTGAAGCTTTCTTT.

V gene TRBV3-1 (or the pseudogene TRBV3-2) combines with J gene TRBJ1-2, with TRBD1 identical over 7 bases. CDR1 and CDR2 (germline): LGHDT, YNNKEL (reference sequence). The trim removed 2 bases at V and 0 bases at J, leaving 6 bases unmatched. This CDR3 has 16 amino acids. CDR3 in amino acids: CASSQKGGTANYGYTF. The CDR3 region has the DNA TGTGCCAGCAGCCAAAAAGGCGGGACAGCTAACTATGGCTACACCTTC.

This clone was counted a few times. The rearrangement links TRBV27 to TRBJ2-6; D is possibly TRBD1 (6 bases). V lost 9 bases to trimming and J lost 1 base, with 13 bases between them. Germline V gene data show CDR1 as MNHEY and CDR2 as SMNVEV (reference sequence). The CDR3 is 15 residues long. The CDR3 protein is CASLKQGSGANVLTF. The CDR3 DNA follows: TGTGCCAGTTTAAAACAGGGTTCTGGGGCCAACGTCCTGACTTTC.

As DNA, the CDR3 is TGTGCCAGCAGCGCATGGGCCCAGGGCGGGGGCACTGAAGCTTTCTTT. Protein: CASSAWAQGGGTEAFF. J is TRBJ1-1 and V is TRBV9, with D perhaps TRBD1 (5 bases). Germline V gene data show CDR1 as SGDLS and CDR2 as YYNGEE. Trimming stripped 3 bases from V and 4 bases from J, with 19 bases between. CDR3 length: 16 amino acids.

This chain connects TRBV28 to TRBJ2-7; TRBD1 agrees at 12 bases. Germline V gives CDR1 MDHEN, CDR2 SYDVKM. With 4 bases clipped from V and 4 bases from J, the junction kept 5 bases outside the gene matches. This CDR3 contains 15 residues. The CDR3 bases are TGTGCCAGCAGTTCACCGGGACAGGGGGCTTACGAGCAGTACTTC. Residues: CASSSPGQGAYEQYF.

This chain connects TRBV11-2 to TRBJ1-2, with D possibly TRBD1 on 5 matching bases. V lost 3 bases and J 5 bases, leaving 7 bases between the germline ends. From germline, CDR1 is SGHAT and CDR2 FQNNGV. This CDR3 has 12 residues. DNA for the CDR3: TGTGCCAGCAGCTTCAGGGATTATGGCTACACCTTC. Amino acids: CASSFRDYGYTF.

The chain has TRBV6-1 and TRBJ2-3; 10 bases map to TRBD2. The germline V gene encodes CDR1 MNHNS and CDR2 SASEGT. The length of the CDR3 is 16 residues. The trim removed 1 base at V and 4 bases at J, leaving 5 bases unmatched. In DNA, the CDR3 is TGTGCCAGCAGTGAAGTTGAGCGGGGGGGCGCAGATACGCAGTATTTT. This sequence encodes CASSEVERGGADTQYF.

A few counts support this clone. The chain couples TRBV2 to TRBJ2-7; maybe TRBD1 (5 bases). This CDR3 contains 15 residues. V dropped 6 bases and J dropped 2 bases, with 17 bases sitting between them. CDR1 SNHLY and CDR2 FYNNEI come from the germline V gene. The CDR3 protein is CASRESSDSAYEQYF. The CDR3 region has the DNA TGTGCCAGCAGGGAGAGCTCAGACAGCGCCTACGAGCAGTACTTC.

The rearrangement uses TRBV10-3 and TRBJ2-6, with a tentative D call TRBD2 (6 bases). Deletions cut 8 bases from V and 0 bases from J, with 14 bases between. The CDR3 contains 16 residues. Germline CDR1 ENHRY, CDR2 SYGVKD. The DNA of the CDR3 is TGTGCCATCGGTTCGGGAGTTCCCTCTGGGGCCAACGTCCTGACTTTC. This codes for CAIGSGVPSGANVLTF.

The genes are TRBV7-3 and TRBJ2-5; 9 nucleotides agree with TRBD1. With V trimmed by 4 bases and J by 5 bases, 8 bases remained unmatched. The CDR3 has 15 residues. The germline CDR1 and CDR2 sequences are SGHTA and FQGTGA. The CDR3 sequence is CASSSGQGWRETQYF. The CDR3 DNA reads TGTGCCAGCAGCTCCGGACAGGGGTGGAGGGAGACCCAGTACTTC.

The chain is built from TRBV5-1 and TRBJ1-1; TRBD1 matches 7 bases. With V trimmed by 5 bases and J by 3 bases, 7 bases remained unmatched. Germline V lookup: CDR1 SGHRS, CDR2 YFSETQ. The CDR3 has 14 residues. The CDR3 here is CASRGLTGDTEAFF. In DNA form, the CDR3 reads TGCGCCAGCAGGGGACTCACAGGGGACACTGAAGCTTTCTTT.

This clone occurred a few times. J is TRBJ1-2 and V is TRBV5-1, with D possibly TRBD1 on 6 matching bases. V was shortened by 1 base and J by 11 bases, with 18 bases between the two germline ends. The CDR3 extends over 14 amino acids. Germline V gives CDR1 SGHRS, CDR2 YFSETQ. DNA of the CDR3: TGCGCCAGCAGCTTGATACAGGGAGCTCGGTGGTACACCTTC. Translated: CASSLIQGARWYTF.

This rearrangement joins TRBV28 to TRBJ2-1; D is possibly TRBD2 (5 bases). Per the germline V gene, CDR1 is MDHEN and CDR2 is SYDVKM. Trimming took off 5 bases at V and 0 bases at J, with 17 bases between the two ends. This CDR3 comprises 17 residues. CDR3: CASSLRSSGYSYNEQFF. In DNA form, the CDR3 reads TGTGCCAGCAGTCTAAGGTCTTCGGGATACTCCTACAATGAGCAGTTCTTC.

The count of this clone is one. The junction does not match germline at one end; this may be a read error. V usage is TRBV19 and J usage is TRBJ1-1; D gene ambiguous. The CDR3 runs to 14 residues. Germline CDR1 LNHDA, CDR2 SQIVND (reference sequence). The CDR3 DNA reads TGTGCCAGTAGTATACGGGGTGGGAACCCTGAAGCTTTCTTT. Its translation: CASSIRGGNPEAFF.

The chain recombines TRBV30 with TRBJ1-3; no definite D call. CDR3 size: 15 residues. The ends were cut back, 0 bases at V and 0 bases at J, with 9 bases in the middle. CDR1 GTSNPN and CDR2 SVGIG come from the germline V gene (reference sequence). The CDR3 is CAWSVPVSSGNTIYF. CDR3 nucleotides: TGTGCCTGGAGTGTCCCCGTTAGCTCTGGAAACACCATATATTTT.

V and J are TRBV19 and TRBJ2-7; no clear D. CDR1 and CDR2 (germline): LNHDA, SQIVND (reference sequence). Trimming pared 0 bases from V and 0 bases from J, leaving 6 bases between. The CDR3 runs to 14 residues. The CDR3 DNA follows: TGTGCCAGTAGTATAGAAACTGGCTCCTACGAGCAGTACTTC. Translated: CASSIETGSYEQYF.

J is TRBJ1-6 and V is TRBV19; D gene unclear. Germline assignment: CDR1 LNHDA and CDR2 SQIVND (reference sequence). This CDR3 contains 14 residues. The V and J ends lost 5 bases and 0 bases respectively, with 5 bases between them. Written as DNA, the CDR3 is TGTGCCAGTAGTGAGAGCTCCTATAATTCACCCCTCCACTTT. This sequence encodes CASSESSYNSPLHF.

The chain employs TRBV6-5 and TRBJ2-3; 8 bases line up with TRBD2. The CDR3 sequence is 15 residues long. Germline CDR1 MNHEY, CDR2 SVGAGI. V shed 5 bases and J 2 bases; nucleotides not matched to a gene: 6. As DNA, the CDR3 is TGTGCCAGCAGTACTTGGCGGGGGGACACAGATACGCAGTATTTT. Protein: CASSTWRGDTDTQYF.